The 13 T cell receptor beta chains below were found in one sample sequenced in a study of spatial heterogeneity in lung cancer. TCRdb fed the 5' RACE reads into MiXCR, producing one record per CDR3 protein. The table shows under 40,000 distinct CDR3 sequences, with approximately 5.2% occurring only once. The time point denotes: sample taken at primary tumor resection. This material consisted of PBMCs, taken at surgery. The receptors were gathered from a female donor with early-stage non-small cell lung cancer.

This clonotype has a count of ten or more. This chain links TRBV7-8 with TRBJ2-5; D is possibly TRBD1 or TRBD2 (5 bases each). CDR1 and CDR2 from the germline V gene are SGHVS and FQNEAQ. Trimming took 5 bases from V and 1 from J, leaving 17 bases between them. The CDR3 covers 16 residues. CDR3 sequence: CASSRSSGALQETQYF. The CDR3 nucleotides read TGTGCCAGCAGCCGTTCTTCCGGGGCTCTCCAAGAGACCCAGTACTTC.

This clonotype was seen a few times. The chain combines TRBV9 with TRBJ2-5; TRBD2 agrees at 12 bases. Germline V gives CDR1 SGDLS, CDR2 YYNGEE. The junction had 5 bases not matched to a gene; V was cut back by 4 bases and J by 4 bases. There are 15 residues in the CDR3. CDR3 protein: CASSTSGGPPETQYF. For the CDR3, the DNA is TGTGCCAGCAGCACTAGCGGGGGGCCCCCAGAGACCCAGTACTTC.

The table lists this clonotype with many counts. This sequence joins TRBV28 and TRBJ2-7, with a weak D call TRBD1 (6 bases). V lost 5 bases and J lost 3, with 17 bases in between. The CDR3 is made up of 15 amino acids. CDR1 MDHEN and CDR2 SYDVKM come from the germline V gene. The CDR3, as DNA: TGTGCCAGCAGTCAGCCGTGGGACAACCACTACGAGCAGTACTTC. Its translation is CASSQPWDNHYEQYF. The variable domain in full, with the rest retrieved from reference TRBV28 and TRBJ2-7, is DVKVTQSSRYLVKRTGEKVFLECVQDMDHENMFWYRQDPGLGLRLIYFSYDVKMKEKGDIPEGYSVSREKKERFSLILESASTNQTSMYLCASSQPWDNHYEQYFGPGTRLTVT.

This clonotype was counted between two and nine times. This chain links TRBV2 with TRBJ1-2, with 7 bases fitting TRBD1. The CDR3 contains 14 residues. CDR1 and CDR2 (germline): SNHLY, FYNNEI. Trimming removed 6 bases from V and 2 bases from J; junction bases left unmatched: 6. CDR3 protein: CASSEGQRNYGYTF. DNA for the CDR3: TGTGCCAGCAGCGAGGGACAGCGGAACTATGGCTACACCTTC.

The chain is built from TRBV6-5 and TRBJ1-5; D possibly corresponds to TRBD1 (5 bases). The CDR3 covers 14 residues. Germline V gives CDR1 MNHEY, CDR2 SVGAGI. Trimming shortened V by 5 bases and J by 3 bases, and 11 bases separated the two germline ends. The CDR3 reads CASSLSTVNQPQHF. The DNA of the CDR3 is TGTGCCAGCAGTCTTTCGACAGTCAATCAGCCCCAGCATTTT.

This clonotype was seen a handful of times. The V gene is TRBV6-2 or TRBV6-3, the J gene TRBJ1-2; TRBD1 aligns across 7 bases. Losses at the gene ends were 4 bases for V and 13 bases for J; bases not matched to a gene: 12. The CDR3 covers 13 residues. Germline CDR1 MNHEY, CDR2 SVGEGT. The chain's CDR3 is CASSSRPDREGTF. The CDR3 DNA reads as TGTGCCAGCAGTTCACGTCCAGACAGGGAGGGCACCTTC.

The table lists this clonotype with many counts. The chain carries TRBV2 and TRBJ2-1; no clear D gene. Germline CDR1 SNHLY, CDR2 FYNNEI. Trimming pared 3 bases from V and 3 bases from J, leaving 0 bases between. CDR3 length equals 11 residues. CDR3 coding DNA: TGTGCCAGCAGTGACTACAATGAGCAGTTCTTC. Its protein is CASSDYNEQFF.

Comment on this clonotype: This may come from a read error, since a much larger clone is one base off. The chain uses TRBV7-9 and TRBJ2-1; 7 bases match TRBD1. The CDR3 consists of 15 residues. Germline V gene data show CDR1 as SEHNR and CDR2 as FQNEAQ (reference sequence). The CDR3 is CASSSRDRSYNEQLF. In DNA, the CDR3 is TGTGCCAGCAGCTCCCGGGACAGATCCTACAATGAGCAGCTCTTC.

The chain couples TRBV6-2 or TRBV6-3 to TRBJ1-5; tentatively, D is TRBD1 (6 bases). This CDR3 spans 19 amino acids. Per germline, CDR1 MNHEY and CDR2 SVGEGT. V dropped 0 bases and J dropped 6 bases, with 24 bases sitting between them. The CDR3 here is CASSYSIRGPEALGQPQHF. Here the CDR3 DNA reads TGTGCCAGCAGTTACTCTATCCGGGGGCCCGAGGCCCTGGGTCAGCCCCAGCATTTT.

The genes are TRBV4-1 and TRBJ1-2; TRBD1 matches 7 bases. The CDR3 contains 14 residues. Germline CDR1 MGHRA, CDR2 YSYEKL. V lost 5 bases to trimming and J lost 2 bases; unmatched junction nucleotides: 5. Here the CDR3 reads CASSSGQENYGYTF. CDR3 sequence (DNA): TGCGCCAGCAGCTCCGGACAGGAGAACTATGGCTACACCTTC.

In its sample, this clonotype was seen many times. This rearrangement joins TRBV4-1 to TRBJ1-1; D uncertain. V was trimmed by 0 bases and J by 10 bases, leaving 12 bases between them. The CDR3 contains 13 residues. Germline V gene sequence: CDR1 MGHRA, CDR2 YSYEKL. CDR3 nucleotides: TGCGCCAGCAGCCAAGAAGTAGCTATTCGAGCTTTCTTT. Its protein product is CASSQEVAIRAFF.

This clonotype was seen a handful of times. The chain couples TRBV6-1 to TRBJ2-3, with a possible D match to TRBD2 (6 bases). The germline V and J ends were trimmed by 6 bases and 2 bases, with 15 bases remaining between them. The CDR3 loop spans 15 amino acids. Germline values: CDR1 MNHNS, CDR2 SASEGT. CDR3 bases: TGTGCCAGCAGGCCGGGACTCTCGCCCACAGATACGCAGTATTTT. Protein: CASRPGLSPTDTQYF.

J is TRBJ1-1 and V is TRBV7-8; D call uncertain. Trimming took off 5 bases at V and 5 bases at J, with 12 bases between the two ends. This CDR3 contains 13 residues. Germline CDR1 reads SGHVS; CDR2 reads FQNEAQ. The CDR3 here is CASSLRTGTEAFF. The CDR3 nucleotides read TGTGCCAGCAGCCTCCGAACGGGAACTGAAGCTTTCTTT.